The 8 T cell receptor beta chains reported below all come from one sample, sequenced in a study of T cell repertoires in cytomegalovirus infection. TCRdb re-derived calls from the reads in MiXCR, one entry per CDR3 protein. The data show 450,000 to 600,000 distinct CDR3 sequences, 42% seen once. No antigen has been assigned to these receptors. This specimen was cultured PBMCs, taken from culture after CMV antigen stimulation. Receptor source: a human donor in good health (CMV status not recorded). Some clones in this sample may be carry-over from other donors' samples.

The chain joins TRBV7-2 to TRBJ2-7; D possibly matches TRBD1 or TRBD2 (6 bases each). Deletions cut 6 bases from V and 0 bases from J, with 12 bases between. CDR3 length: 14 amino acids. CDR1 is SGHTA, CDR2 FQGNSA, per germline. The CDR3 region is CASSFRGDSYEQYF. CDR3 nucleotides: TGTGCCAGCAGTTTTAGGGGGGACTCCTACGAGCAGTACTTC.

This clonotype was observed a handful of times. The CDR3 is CASSLVQEDTEAFF. DNA for the CDR3: TGTGCCAGCAGCCTGGTCCAGGAGGACACTGAAGCTTTCTTT. This sequence joins TRBV6-1 and TRBJ1-1; D ambiguous. This CDR3 region has 14 residues. Trimming stripped 6 bases from V and 3 bases from J, with 14 bases between. CDR1 MNHNS and CDR2 SASEGT come from the germline V gene.

This clonotype came up many times. This rearrangement joins TRBV7-2 to TRBJ2-7; 7 nucleotides match TRBD1. V lost 4 bases to trimming and J lost 1 base; unmatched junction nucleotides: 10. Germline V gives CDR1 SGHTA, CDR2 FQGNSA. The CDR3 runs 16 residues. The CDR3 is CASSYGQATVSYEQYF. DNA of the CDR3: TGTGCCAGCAGCTACGGACAGGCTACCGTTTCCTACGAGCAGTACTTC. Full variable domain (outside the CDR3, taken from reference TRBV7-2 and TRBJ2-7): GAGVSQSPSNKVTEKGKDVELRCDPISGHTALYWYRQSLGQGLEFLIYFQGNSAPDKSGLPSDRFSAERTGGSVSTLTIQRTQQEDSAVYLCASSYGQATVSYEQYFGPGTRLTVT.

The table lists this clonotype with a few counts. The J gene is TRBJ1-5, the V gene TRBV10-3; D ambiguous. This CDR3 is 14 amino acids long. CDR1 and CDR2 (germline): ENHRY, SYGVKD. V dropped 10 bases and J dropped 0 bases, with 13 bases sitting between them. The CDR3 coding sequence is TGTGCCACCAGCCGGGAAAATAGCAATCAGCCCCAGCATTTT. Translated: CATSRENSNQPQHF.

V usage is TRBV20-1 and J usage is TRBJ2-7, with D possibly matching TRBD2 (5 bases). CDR1 DFQATT and CDR2 SNEGSKA come from the germline V gene (reference sequence). The CDR3 covers 12 residues. Deletions cut 1 base from V and 5 bases from J, with 9 bases between. CDR3 sequence reads: CSARVGRDEQYF. Here the CDR3 DNA reads TGCAGTGCTAGAGTAGGGCGGGACGAGCAGTACTTC.

This clonotype was found a few times. The gene calls are TRBV4-1 and TRBJ2-1; 7 bases map to TRBD2. Germline CDR1 and CDR2: MGHRA and YSYEKL. CDR3 length equals 18 residues. The V segment lost 4 bases and the J segment 0 bases; nucleotides outside the gene matches: 12. The CDR3 is CASSPSGSGRGSYNEQFF. CDR3 nucleotides: TGCGCCAGCAGCCCTTCTGGGTCAGGGAGGGGCTCCTACAATGAGCAGTTCTTC.

The chain joins TRBV20-1 to TRBJ2-1; tentatively, D is TRBD1 (5 bases). The ends were cut back, 5 bases at V and 7 bases at J, with 18 bases in the middle. Germline values: CDR1 DFQATT, CDR2 SNEGSKA (reference sequence). This CDR3 is built from 14 residues. This CDR3 is CSAADNLVINEQFF. As DNA, the CDR3 is TGCAGTGCTGCGGACAATCTAGTTATTAATGAGCAGTTCTTC.

To note about this clonotype: As the CDR3 is not closed by the conserved phenylalanine or tryptophan, this likely results from a read error. The chain uses TRBV6-1 and TRBJ2-2; D is uncertain. The CDR3 extends over 15 amino acids. The germline V and J ends were trimmed by 0 bases and 1 base, with 6 bases remaining between them. Germline V gives CDR1 MNHNS, CDR2 SASEGT. CDR3 sequence: CASSEAARNTGELFL. The CDR3 nucleotides are TGTGCCAGCAGTGAAGCCGCACGGAACACCGGGGAGCTGTTTCTT.